This TCR beta chain was sequenced in a study of blood T cell repertoires in COVID-19. CDR3 length equals 14 residues. The J segment lost 4 bases and the V segment lost 4 bases, leaving 7 bases of the junction unmatched. The V gene's germline CDR1 is SGDLS and CDR2 YYNGEE. Only in-frame clones appear in the TCRdb table, and some are missing; sequencing was by immunoSEQ multiplex PCR. The repertoire holds a few hundred thousand clones, with approximately 88% as singletons. The V call is TRBV9, the J call TRBJ1-2; 7 nucleotides line up with TRBD1. Sequencing was done on a sample of peripheral blood. This clonotype was obtained from a woman in her forties or fifties with COVID-19, enrolled during active disease. DNA for the CDR3: TGTGCCAGCAGCCCCCAGACAGGGACCTATGGCTACACCTTC. Its translation: CASSPQTGTYGYTF.